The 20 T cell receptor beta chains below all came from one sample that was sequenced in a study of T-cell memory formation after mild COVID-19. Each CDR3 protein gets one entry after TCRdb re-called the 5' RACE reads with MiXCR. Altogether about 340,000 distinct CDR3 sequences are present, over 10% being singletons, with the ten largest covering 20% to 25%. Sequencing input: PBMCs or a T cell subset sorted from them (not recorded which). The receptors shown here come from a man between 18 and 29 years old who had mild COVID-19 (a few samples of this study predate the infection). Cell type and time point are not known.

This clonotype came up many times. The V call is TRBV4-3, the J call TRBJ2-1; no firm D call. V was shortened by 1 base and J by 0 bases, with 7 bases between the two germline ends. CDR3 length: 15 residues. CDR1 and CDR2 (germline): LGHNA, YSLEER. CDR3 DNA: TGCGCCAGCAGCCAAGGCACGAGCTCCTACAATGAGCAGTTCTTC. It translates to CASSQGTSSYNEQFF.

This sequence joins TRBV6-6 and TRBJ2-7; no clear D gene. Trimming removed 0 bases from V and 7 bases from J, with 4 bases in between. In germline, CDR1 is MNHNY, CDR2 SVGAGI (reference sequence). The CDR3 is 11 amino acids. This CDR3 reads CASSYSGEQYV. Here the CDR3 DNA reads TGTGCCAGCAGTTACTCGGGAGAGCAGTACGTC.

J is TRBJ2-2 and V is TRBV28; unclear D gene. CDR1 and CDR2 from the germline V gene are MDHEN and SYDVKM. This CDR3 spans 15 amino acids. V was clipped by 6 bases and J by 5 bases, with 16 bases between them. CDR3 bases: TGTGCCAGCAGCCCCAATTGGTATCGGACCGGGGAGCTGTTTTTT. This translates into CASSPNWYRTGELFF. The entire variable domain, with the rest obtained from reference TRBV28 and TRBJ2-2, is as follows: DVKVTQSSRYLVKRTGEKVFLECVQDMDHENMFWYRQDPGLGLRLIYFSYDVKMKEKGDIPEGYSVSREKKERFSLILESASTNQTSMYLCASSPNWYRTGELFFGEGSRLTVL.

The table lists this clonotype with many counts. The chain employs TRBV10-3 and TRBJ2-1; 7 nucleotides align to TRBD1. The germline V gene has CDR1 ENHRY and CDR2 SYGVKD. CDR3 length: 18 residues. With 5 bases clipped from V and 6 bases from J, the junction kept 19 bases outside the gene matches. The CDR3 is CAISTHFRGTAGPNEQFF. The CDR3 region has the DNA TGTGCCATCAGTACACATTTCCGTGGGACAGCAGGCCCCAATGAGCAGTTCTTC.

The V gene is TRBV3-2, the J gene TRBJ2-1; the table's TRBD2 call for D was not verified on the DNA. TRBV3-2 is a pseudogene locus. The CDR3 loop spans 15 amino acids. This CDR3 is CASRQVAGGYNEQFF. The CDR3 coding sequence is TGTGCCAGCCGTCAGGTAGCGGGGGGGTACAATGAGCAGTTCTTC.

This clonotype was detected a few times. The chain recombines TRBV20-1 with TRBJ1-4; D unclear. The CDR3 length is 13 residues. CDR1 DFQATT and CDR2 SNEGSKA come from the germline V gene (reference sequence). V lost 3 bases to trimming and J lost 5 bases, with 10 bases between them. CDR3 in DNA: TGCAGTGCTAGTTCACGGAAGAATGAAAAACTGTTTTTT. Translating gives CSASSRKNEKLFF.

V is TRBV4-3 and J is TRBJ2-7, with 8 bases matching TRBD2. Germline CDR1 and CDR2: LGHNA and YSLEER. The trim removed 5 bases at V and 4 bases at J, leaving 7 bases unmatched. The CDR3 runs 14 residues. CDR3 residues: CASSSGLVPYEQYF. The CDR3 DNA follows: TGCGCCAGCAGCTCGGGACTAGTGCCTTACGAGCAGTACTTC.

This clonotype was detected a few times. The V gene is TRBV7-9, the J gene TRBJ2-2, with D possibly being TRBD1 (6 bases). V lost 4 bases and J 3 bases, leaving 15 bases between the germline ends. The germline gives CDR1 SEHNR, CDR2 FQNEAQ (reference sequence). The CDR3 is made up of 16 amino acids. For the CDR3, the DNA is TGTGCCAGCAGCTGGAGGCCAGGGGTCGACACCGGGGAGCTGTTTTTT. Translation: CASSWRPGVDTGELFF.

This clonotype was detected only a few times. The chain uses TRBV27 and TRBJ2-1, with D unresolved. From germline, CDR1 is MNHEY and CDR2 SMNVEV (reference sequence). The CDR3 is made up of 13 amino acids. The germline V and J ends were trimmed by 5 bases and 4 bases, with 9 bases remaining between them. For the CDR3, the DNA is TGTGCCAGCAGTGCCGACTTGTACAATGAGCAGTTCTTC. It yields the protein CASSADLYNEQFF.

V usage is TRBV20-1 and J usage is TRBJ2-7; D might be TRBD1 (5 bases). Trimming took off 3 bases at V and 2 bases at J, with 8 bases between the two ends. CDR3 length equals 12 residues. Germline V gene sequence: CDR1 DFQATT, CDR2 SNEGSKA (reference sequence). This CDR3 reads CSARARAYEQYV. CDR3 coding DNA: TGCAGTGCTAGGGCCAGGGCCTACGAGCAGTACGTC.

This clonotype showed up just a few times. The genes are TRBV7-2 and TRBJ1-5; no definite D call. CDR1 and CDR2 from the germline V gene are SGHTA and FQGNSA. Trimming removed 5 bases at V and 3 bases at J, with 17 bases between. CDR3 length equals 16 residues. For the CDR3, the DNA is TGTGCCAGCAGCCTATCCGACCTTCGGGTCAATCAGCCCCAGCATTTT. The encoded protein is CASSLSDLRVNQPQHF.

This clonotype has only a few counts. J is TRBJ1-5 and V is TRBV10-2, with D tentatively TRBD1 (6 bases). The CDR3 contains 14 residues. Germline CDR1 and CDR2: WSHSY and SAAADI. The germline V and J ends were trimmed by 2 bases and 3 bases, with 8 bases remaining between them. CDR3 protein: CASSEGGLNQPQHF. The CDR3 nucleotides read TGCGCCAGCAGTGAGGGGGGGCTCAATCAGCCCCAGCATTTT.

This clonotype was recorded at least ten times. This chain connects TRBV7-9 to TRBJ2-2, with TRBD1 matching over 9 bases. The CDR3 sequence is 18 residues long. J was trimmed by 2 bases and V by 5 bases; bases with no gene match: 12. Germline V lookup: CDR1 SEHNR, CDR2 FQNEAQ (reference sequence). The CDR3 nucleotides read TGTGCCAGCAGCCCCACCCTCCGGACAGGGGCTAACACCGGGGAGCTGTTTTTT. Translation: CASSPTLRTGANTGELFF. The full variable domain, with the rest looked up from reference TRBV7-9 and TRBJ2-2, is DTGVSQNPRHKITKRGQNVTFRCDPISEHNRLYWYRQTLGQGPEFLTYFQNEAQLEKSRLLSDRFSAERPKGSFSTLEIQRTEQGDSAMYLCASSPTLRTGANTGELFFGEGSRLTVL.

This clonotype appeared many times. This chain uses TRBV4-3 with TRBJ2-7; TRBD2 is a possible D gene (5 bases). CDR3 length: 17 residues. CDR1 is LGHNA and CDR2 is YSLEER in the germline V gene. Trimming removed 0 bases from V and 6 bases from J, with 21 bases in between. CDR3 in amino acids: CASSQEYEWKIGVEQYF. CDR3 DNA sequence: TGCGCCAGCAGCCAAGAATACGAGTGGAAGATCGGGGTCGAGCAGTACTTC.

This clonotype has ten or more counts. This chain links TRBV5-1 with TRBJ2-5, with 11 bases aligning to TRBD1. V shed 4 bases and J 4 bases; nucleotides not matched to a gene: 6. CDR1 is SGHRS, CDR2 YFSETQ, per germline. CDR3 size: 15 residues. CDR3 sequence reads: CASSGGQGALETQYF. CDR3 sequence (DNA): TGCGCCAGCAGCGGCGGACAGGGGGCATTAGAGACCCAGTACTTC.

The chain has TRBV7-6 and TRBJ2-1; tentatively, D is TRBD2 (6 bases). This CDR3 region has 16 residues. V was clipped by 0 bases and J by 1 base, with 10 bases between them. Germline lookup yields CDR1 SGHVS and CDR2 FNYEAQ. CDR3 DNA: TGTGCCAGCAGCTTAGCGCGGAGCGGGTCCTACAATGAGCAGTTCTTC. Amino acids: CASSLARSGSYNEQFF.

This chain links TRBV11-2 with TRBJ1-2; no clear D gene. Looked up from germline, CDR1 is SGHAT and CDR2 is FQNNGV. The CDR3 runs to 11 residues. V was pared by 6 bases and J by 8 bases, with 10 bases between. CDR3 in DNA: TGTGCCAGCAGATCCGGGAAGGGCTACACCTTC. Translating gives CASRSGKGYTF.

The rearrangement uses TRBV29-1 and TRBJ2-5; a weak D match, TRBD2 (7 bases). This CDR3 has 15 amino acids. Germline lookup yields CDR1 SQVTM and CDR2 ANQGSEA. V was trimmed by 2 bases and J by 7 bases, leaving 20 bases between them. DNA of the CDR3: TGCAGCGTTGAACGTTGGGGGGGCAGGGATGCGACCCAGTACTTC. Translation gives CSVERWGGRDATQYF.

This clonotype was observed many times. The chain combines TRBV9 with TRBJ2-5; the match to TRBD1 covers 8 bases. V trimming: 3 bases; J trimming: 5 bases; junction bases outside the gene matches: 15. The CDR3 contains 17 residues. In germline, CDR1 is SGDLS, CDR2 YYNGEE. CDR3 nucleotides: TGTGCCAGCAGCGAGCGCCTGGGCAGGGGGCCTATCGAGACCCAGTACTTC. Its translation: CASSERLGRGPIETQYF.

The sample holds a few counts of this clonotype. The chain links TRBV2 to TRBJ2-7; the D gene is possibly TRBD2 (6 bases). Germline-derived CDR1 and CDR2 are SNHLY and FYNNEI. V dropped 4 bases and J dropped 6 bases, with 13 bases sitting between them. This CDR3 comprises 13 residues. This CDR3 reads CASSVEGIGEQYV. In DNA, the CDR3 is TGTGCCAGCAGTGTGGAGGGGATAGGCGAGCAGTACGTC.